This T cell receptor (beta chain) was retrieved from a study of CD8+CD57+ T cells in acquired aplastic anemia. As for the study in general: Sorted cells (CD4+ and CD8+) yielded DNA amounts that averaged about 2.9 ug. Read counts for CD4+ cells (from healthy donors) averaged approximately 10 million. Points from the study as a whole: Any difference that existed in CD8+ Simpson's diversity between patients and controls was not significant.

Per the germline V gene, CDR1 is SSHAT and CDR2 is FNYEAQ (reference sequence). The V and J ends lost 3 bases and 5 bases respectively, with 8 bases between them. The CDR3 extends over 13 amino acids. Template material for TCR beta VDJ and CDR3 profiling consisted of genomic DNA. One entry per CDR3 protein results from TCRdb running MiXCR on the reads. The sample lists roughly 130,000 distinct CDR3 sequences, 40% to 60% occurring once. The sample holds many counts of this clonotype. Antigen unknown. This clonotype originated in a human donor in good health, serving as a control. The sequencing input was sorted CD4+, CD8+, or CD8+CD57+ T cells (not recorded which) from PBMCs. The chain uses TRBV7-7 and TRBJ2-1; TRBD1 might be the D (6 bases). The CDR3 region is CASSFGQNNEQFF. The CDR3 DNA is TGTGCCAGCAGCTTCGGACAGAACAATGAGCAGTTCTTC.